The rows below give T cell receptor beta chains drawn from one sample of a study of T-cell memory formation after mild COVID-19. TCRdb independently ran MiXCR on the 5' RACE reads; one entry per CDR3 protein. The sample lists 400,000 to 500,000 distinct CDR3 sequences, around 20% occurring once. The sequenced sample was PBMCs or a T cell subset sorted from them (not recorded which). These receptors were collected from an adult woman who had mild COVID-19 (a few samples of this study predate the infection). Cell type and time point are not known. The CDR3 runs from the conserved cysteine through the conserved F or W. A D gene is named only where the DNA matches it firmly. Rows give clone size only sometimes, using once, few, many, or a class for an expanded clone.

j_call clone_size v_call d_call cdr3_nt cdr3_aa
TRBJ2-7 - TRBV30 - TGTGCCTGGAGTGTTATGGGGATAATCAACTACGAGCAGTACTTC CAWSVMGIINYEQYF
TRBJ2-3 - TRBV5-8 - TGTGCCAGCAGCAGAAGGGACCCAGAGGTCACAGATACGCAGTATTTT CASSRRDPEVTDTQYF
TRBJ2-4 - TRBV10-3 - TGTGCCATCTCTGACGGTGCCAAAAACATTCAGTACTTC CAISDGAKNIQYF
TRBJ2-7 few TRBV12-3/TRBV12-4 TRBD2 TGTGCCAGCAGTTTTGGTCTAGCGGCAACCTACGAGCAGTACTTC CASSFGLAATYEQYF
TRBJ2-1 - TRBV2 TRBD1 TGTGCCAGCAGCAGACAGGGGTTGGATGAGCAGTTCTTC CASSRQGLDEQFF
TRBJ2-7 - TRBV24-1 TRBD1 TGTGCCACCAGTGATTTCAGGACAGGGAACTACGAGCAGTACTTC CATSDFRTGNYEQYF
TRBJ2-7 once TRBV6-5 TRBD1 TGTGCCAGCAGCCCCGGACAGGGGGAGTACCATTTCTCCTACGAGCAGTACTTC CASSPGQGEYHFSYEQYF
TRBJ2-3 many TRBV7-2 TRBD2 TGTGCCAGCAGCTTGGAACTAGCGGTGGGGGGAGATACGCAGTATTTT CASSLELAVGGDTQYF
TRBJ2-2 - TRBV5-8 TRBD1 TGTGCCAGCAGCAGGGGTAGGGGGCCCACCGGGGAGCTGTTTTTT CASSRGRGPTGELFF
TRBJ2-1 once TRBV12-3/TRBV12-4 - TGTGCCAGCAGATCCCCGACTAGGACGGATGAGCAGTTCTTC CASRSPTRTDEQFF
TRBJ1-1 few TRBV11-2 - TGTGCCAGCAGCTTAGTAGGCAATTCAAACACTGAAGCTTTCTTT CASSLVGNSNTEAFF
TRBJ2-7 few TRBV2 - TGTGCCAGCAGTGAAGCTAGCAGTGGCGAGCAGTACTTC CASSEASSGEQYF
TRBJ1-2 few TRBV7-9 TRBD1 TGTGCCAGCAGCTCCCCTCCGACAGGGAACTATGGCTACACCTTC CASSSPPTGNYGYTF
TRBJ2-2 - TRBV7-3 - TGTGCCAGCAGCTTGCGGACAGCACACAACACCGGGGAGCTGTTTTTT CASSLRTAHNTGELFF
TRBJ1-2 few TRBV7-2 TRBD1 TGTGCCAGCAGCCATACCGGGACAGTGGGGCGAGGCTACACCTTC CASSHTGTVGRGYTF
TRBJ1-1 - TRBV7-2 - TGTGCCAGCAGCTCAGCCAGGGGCTTGGGGACTGAAGCTTTCTTT CASSSARGLGTEAFF
TRBJ1-2 - TRBV12-3/TRBV12-4 - TGTGCCAGCAGTAACAGAGGGGGGGCTGGCTACACCTTC CASSNRGGAGYTF
TRBJ2-1 few TRBV19 - TGTGCCAGTAGTGTGCCGGGACTTGAGCAGTTCTTC CASSVPGLEQFF
TRBJ2-2 many TRBV9 - TGTGCCAGCAGCCAACACACCGGGGAGCTGTTTTTT CASSQHTGELFF
TRBJ2-1 - TRBV12-3/TRBV12-4 - TGTGCCAGCAGTTTATGGCCCAACACTGAGCAGTTCTTC CASSLWPNTEQFF
TRBJ2-7 - TRBV4-3 TRBD2 TGCGCCAGCAGCCAAGATCGGGAGACTAGCGACTACGAGCAGTACTTC CASSQDRETSDYEQYF
TRBJ2-1 - TRBV10-3 - TGTGCCATCAGTGAAGGGTCGGAAAGACAGTTCTTC CAISEGSERQFF
TRBJ1-2 - TRBV25-1 - TGTGCCAGCAGTGCAGGTACGGCGGGCTATGGCTACACCTTC CASSAGTAGYGYTF
TRBJ2-1 few TRBV12-3/TRBV12-4 - TGTGCCAGCAGTTTTGTGGTGAACAATGAGCAGTTCTTC CASSFVVNNEQFF
TRBJ2-7 - TRBV27 - TGTGCCAGCAGCTACGTAGGGCGGCCCTACGAGCAGTACTTC CASSYVGRPYEQYF
TRBJ1-1 - TRBV5-1 - TGCGCCAGCAGCTCAGAACCCGTAGTGAACACTGAAGCTTTCTTT CASSSEPVVNTEAFF
TRBJ2-6 - TRBV6-2/TRBV6-3 TRBD1 TGTGCCAGCGGACAGGGTGGCGTCCTGACTTTC CASGQGGVLTF
TRBJ1-2 once TRBV12-3/TRBV12-4 - TGTGCCAGCACCCGGGAGGGGGTTTATGGCTACACCTTC CASTREGVYGYTF
TRBJ1-1 - TRBV19 - TGTGCCAGTAGTACAGGACTCCCGTACACTGAAGCTTTCTTT CASSTGLPYTEAFF
TRBJ2-1 few TRBV5-1 - TGCGCCAGCACCCTTGAGGGGCGGAGACTCAATGAGCAGTTCTTC CASTLEGRRLNEQFF
TRBJ1-2 few TRBV6-2/TRBV6-3 - TGTGCCAGCAGCTATACTAACCACAGGGACTGGAACTATGGCTACACCTTC CASSYTNHRDWNYGYTF
TRBJ2-5 many TRBV12-3/TRBV12-4 - TGTGCCAGCAGTTCCGGGGGACGAGAGACCCAGTACTTC CASSSGGRETQYF
TRBJ2-2 - TRBV30 TRBD1 TGTGCCCGAACACCCGGGACAGAGGAGTCCGGGGAGCTGTTTTTT CARTPGTEESGELFF
TRBJ1-4 - TRBV11-1 TRBD1 TGTGCCAGCAGCCCGGACAGGGATAATGAAAAACTGTTTTTT CASSPDRDNEKLFF
TRBJ2-5 few TRBV14 TRBD1 TGTGCCAGCAGCCAACGCCCAGGACAGGGCAAAGAGACCCAGTACTTC CASSQRPGQGKETQYF
TRBJ2-7 few TRBV11-2 TRBD2 TGTGCCAGCAGCTCCCTAGCGGGACCACTGTCTTACTTC CASSSLAGPLSYF
TRBJ2-7 few TRBV4-1 - TGCCCCAGAGTGGGGTTCGTTACCGACTCCTACGAGCAGTACTTC CPRVGFVTDSYEQYF
TRBJ2-2 few TRBV20-1 - TGCAGTGCAATACATGCGAACACCGGGGAGCTGTTTTTT CSAIHANTGELFF
TRBJ1-6 few TRBV20-1 - TGCAGTGCTAGGGGATTCAGGGGAGGACCCCTCCACTTT CSARGFRGGPLHF
TRBJ1-2 - TRBV29-1 TRBD1 TGCAGCGTTGCGTCCGGGACAGGGGATGGCTACACCTTC CSVASGTGDGYTF
TRBJ2-2 once TRBV5-4 - TGTGCCAGCAGCTTCGGGGCGGAAGGCTTGGAGCTGTTTTTT CASSFGAEGLELFF
TRBJ1-1 - TRBV12-3/TRBV12-4 - TGTGCCAGCATCAAGGACAGCGTCGGTGAAGCTTTCTTT CASIKDSVGEAFF
TRBJ2-5 - TRBV11-3 - TGTGCCAGCAGCTCCGGGACGTTACCTCAAGAGACCCAGTACTTC CASSSGTLPQETQYF
TRBJ2-5 - TRBV27 TRBD1 TGTGCCACTCGACAGGGGTTGGAGACCCAGTACTTC CATRQGLETQYF
TRBJ2-3 few TRBV5-1 TRBD2 TGCGCCAGCAGCCCTCCGGGACTAGGCACAGATACGCAGTATTTT CASSPPGLGTDTQYF
TRBJ2-4 - TRBV20-1 TRBD1 TGCAGTGCTAGAGATGCAGGGGGCGCGAGAAACATTCAGTACTTC CSARDAGGARNIQYF